Listed below are T cell receptor beta chains from one sample, sequenced in a study of blood T cell repertoires in COVID-19. Assay used: immunoSEQ multiplex PCR; TCRdb lists only in-frame clones, some missing. Of roughly 200,000 clones in the sample, 75% to 85% were seen once. Sequences were obtained from peripheral blood. Every receptor here comes from a woman aged 40 to 50 with COVID-19, enrolled during active disease. Each CDR3 is given with its conserved first and last residue. A D gene is named only where the DNA matches it firmly. Clone size is shown for a subset of rows, as once, few, many or a class of expanded clone.

>-|TRBJ2-6|TRBV7-3|-
TGTGCCAGCACTCCCTCTGGGGCCAACGTCCTGACTTTC
CASTPSGANVLTF
>-|TRBJ1-1|TRBV18|-
TGTGCCAGCTCACCTCGCCGTGGGGAAGGGGACACTGAAGCTTTCTTT
CASSPRRGEGDTEAFF
>-|TRBJ2-1|TRBV18|-
TGTGCCAGCTCACCCACCGCTGAGGCCTACAATGAGCAGTTCTTC
CASSPTAEAYNEQFF
>-|TRBJ2-5|TRBV5-1|TRBD1
TGCGCCAGCAGCTTGGCAAACATGGGACAGGGAGTTGGAGAGACCCAGTACTTC
CASSLANMGQGVGETQYF
>once|TRBJ1-1|TRBV5-6|-
TGTGCCAGCAGAAGACAGAGGAACACTGAAGCTTTCTTT
CASRRQRNTEAFF
>-|TRBJ2-7|TRBV7-2|-
TGTGCCAGCAGCTTCGGACAGTTCTCCTACGAGCAGTACTTC
CASSFGQFSYEQYF
>-|TRBJ2-5|TRBV5-1|TRBD1
TGCGCCAGCAGCTTGGCCGGGACAGGACCGCAAGAGACCCAGTACTTC
CASSLAGTGPQETQYF
>-|TRBJ2-5|TRBV15|TRBD2
TGTGCCACCAGCAGAGGGCTCCTAGCGGACCAAGAGACCCAGTACTTC
CATSRGLLADQETQYF
>-|TRBJ1-5|TRBV4-3|-
TGCGCCAGCAGCCAAGATAATGACAGTTATAGCAATCAGCCCCAGCATTTT
CASSQDNDSYSNQPQHF
>-|TRBJ1-2|TRBV28|-
TGTGCCAGCAGTTTATTCGACAGAACTAACTATGGCTACACCTTC
CASSLFDRTNYGYTF
>-|TRBJ1-2|TRBV6-1|-
TGTGCCAGCAGTGACCAGGTGGAGGTTGGCTACACCTTC
CASSDQVEVGYTF
>-|TRBJ1-6|TRBV15|-
TGTGCCACCAGCAGGGGGATGGGAGGTGTTAATTCACCCCTCCACTTT
CATSRGMGGVNSPLHF
>few|TRBJ2-2|TRBV30|-
TGTGCCTGGAGTCACAACGGGGAGCTGTTTTTT
CAWSHNGELFF
>-|TRBJ2-5|TRBV2|TRBD2
TGTGCCAGCAGAGCGGGCTCTAGCGGGGGGGTCCAAGAGACCCAGTACTTC
CASRAGSSGGVQETQYF
>-|TRBJ2-1|TRBV2|TRBD2
TGTGCCAGCAGTGAACTTCCCTTTCTAAGCGGGAGAAATGAGCAGTTCTTC
CASSELPFLSGRNEQFF
>many|TRBJ2-2|TRBV2|TRBD1
TGTGCCAGCAGTTCCACCGGGACAGGGGCCGGGGAGCTGTTTTTT
CASSSTGTGAGELFF
>-|TRBJ2-5|TRBV9|TRBD2
TGTGCCAGCAGCGTAGCGGACGGGGGGGCTTGGGAGACCCAGTACTTC
CASSVADGGAWETQYF
>-|TRBJ1-2|TRBV15|-
TGTGCCACCAGCAGAGCTACGGGGGGCTCTGGCTACACCTTC
CATSRATGGSGYTF
>-|TRBJ2-2|TRBV11-2|-
TGTGCCAGCAGCTTATCGCAGGGGAACACCGGGGAGCTGTTTTTT
CASSLSQGNTGELFF
>-|TRBJ2-7|TRBV25-1|-
TGTGCCAGCAGTGAACCCGGGTTCGACGAGCAGTACTTC
CASSEPGFDEQYF
>-|TRBJ1-6|TRBV2|-
TGTGCCAGCAGTGAACTCGGGGCAGGGGACGGGAATTCACCCCTCCACTTT
CASSELGAGDGNSPLHF
>once|TRBJ2-1|TRBV6-4|TRBD2
TGTGCCAGCAGTGACTCGGGGACTAGCGTCTACAATGAGCAGTTCTTC
CASSDSGTSVYNEQFF
>-|TRBJ1-1|TRBV5-1|-
TGCGCCCGCAGCGGCGGGGGGGCTGGCACTGAAGCTTTCTTT
CARSGGGAGTEAFF
>-|TRBJ1-1|TRBV6-2/TRBV6-3|-
TGTGCCAGCAGTTACCCGAATAAGGCCGCGGCAAGGCACACTGAAGCTTTCTTT
CASSYPNKAAARHTEAFF
>-|TRBJ2-5|TRBV6-5|TRBD2
TGTGCCAGCAGGCACGGGGGGGCCGGCGAAGAGACCCAGTACTTC
CASRHGGAGEETQYF
>-|TRBJ1-5|TRBV6-5|-
TGTGCCAGCAGTTACGCCAGAAGCAATCAGCCCCAGCATTTT
CASSYARSNQPQHF
>-|TRBJ2-7|TRBV7-8|TRBD1
TGTGCCAGCGGGCGGACAGGGATCTACGAGCAGTACTTC
CASGRTGIYEQYF
>-|TRBJ2-7|TRBV20-1|-
TGCAGTGCTAGTCGGCAGGGCAACTCCTACGAGCAGTACTTC
CSASRQGNSYEQYF
>-|TRBJ1-2|TRBV11-2|TRBD1
TGTGCCAGCAGCCCTATATGGACAGGGAACTATGGCTACACCTTC
CASSPIWTGNYGYTF
>few|TRBJ1-4|TRBV19|-
TGTGCCAGTAGTATGCAGGGATCATTGACTAATGAAAAACTGTTTTTT
CASSMQGSLTNEKLFF
>-|TRBJ2-1|TRBV5-1|TRBD2
TGCGCCAGCTTTAGACTAGCGGGGGCCCCCTCCGAGCAGTTCTTC
CASFRLAGAPSEQFF
>once|TRBJ1-5|TRBV9|TRBD1
TGTGCCAGCAGCGCTGGGACAGGACTCAATCAGCCCCAGCATTTT
CASSAGTGLNQPQHF
>-|TRBJ1-4|TRBV6-5|TRBD1
TGTGCCAGCAGCGGACAGGGGGGGGAAAAACTGTTTTTT
CASSGQGGEKLFF
>-|TRBJ2-7|TRBV18|TRBD1
TGTGCCAGCTCACCCTCTATTCTGGGACAGGACTCCTACGAGCAGTACTTC
CASSPSILGQDSYEQYF